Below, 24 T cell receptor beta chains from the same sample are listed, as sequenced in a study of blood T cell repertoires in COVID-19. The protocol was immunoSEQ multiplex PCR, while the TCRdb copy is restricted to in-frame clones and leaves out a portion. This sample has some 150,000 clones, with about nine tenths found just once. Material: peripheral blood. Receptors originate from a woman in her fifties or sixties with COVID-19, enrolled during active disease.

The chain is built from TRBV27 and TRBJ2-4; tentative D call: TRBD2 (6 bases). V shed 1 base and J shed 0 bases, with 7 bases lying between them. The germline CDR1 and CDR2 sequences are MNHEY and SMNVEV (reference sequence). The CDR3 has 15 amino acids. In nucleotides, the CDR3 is TGTGCCAGCAGTTTATTCGGGGGAGCCAAAAACATTCAGTACTTC. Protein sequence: CASSLFGGAKNIQYF.

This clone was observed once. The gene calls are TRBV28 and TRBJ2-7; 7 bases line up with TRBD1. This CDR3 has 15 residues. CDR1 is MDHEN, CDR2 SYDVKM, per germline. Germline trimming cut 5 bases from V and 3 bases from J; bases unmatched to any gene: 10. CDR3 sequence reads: CASSLPGTVRYEQYF. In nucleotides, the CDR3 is TGTGCCAGCAGTCTACCCGGGACAGTGCGCTACGAGCAGTACTTC.

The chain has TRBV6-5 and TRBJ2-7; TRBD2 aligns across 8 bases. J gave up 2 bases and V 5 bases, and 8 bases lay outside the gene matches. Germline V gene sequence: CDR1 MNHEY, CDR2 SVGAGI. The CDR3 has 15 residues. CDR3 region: CASSPREAGAYEQYF. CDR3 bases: TGTGCCAGCAGTCCCCGTGAAGCGGGAGCCTACGAGCAGTACTTC.

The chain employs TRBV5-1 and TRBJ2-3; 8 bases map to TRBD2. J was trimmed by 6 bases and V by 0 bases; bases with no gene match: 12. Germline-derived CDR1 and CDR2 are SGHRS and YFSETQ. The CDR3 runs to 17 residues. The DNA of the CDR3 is TGCGCCAGCAGCTTGGTTACGAGACTAGCGTTTGCCGATACGCAGTATTTT. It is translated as CASSLVTRLAFADTQYF.

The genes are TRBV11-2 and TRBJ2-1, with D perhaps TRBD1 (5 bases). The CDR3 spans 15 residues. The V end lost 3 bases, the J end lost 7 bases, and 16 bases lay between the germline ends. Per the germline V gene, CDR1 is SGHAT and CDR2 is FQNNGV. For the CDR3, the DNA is TGTGCCAGCAGCTTCGAGGCAGGGTCTTTGAATGAGCAGTTCTTC. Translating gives CASSFEAGSLNEQFF.

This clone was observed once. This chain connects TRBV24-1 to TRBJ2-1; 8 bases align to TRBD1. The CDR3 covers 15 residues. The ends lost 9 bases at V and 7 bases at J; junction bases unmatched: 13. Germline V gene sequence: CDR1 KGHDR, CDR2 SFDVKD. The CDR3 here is CATRTDRGGRNEQFF. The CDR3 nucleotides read TGTGCCACCCGCACTGACAGGGGAGGAAGGAATGAGCAGTTCTTC.

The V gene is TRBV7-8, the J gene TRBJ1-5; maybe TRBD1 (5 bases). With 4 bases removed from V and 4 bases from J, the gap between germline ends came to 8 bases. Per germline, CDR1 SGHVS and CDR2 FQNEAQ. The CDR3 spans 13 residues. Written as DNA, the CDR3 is TGTGCCAGCAGCTGGCGGGGGAATCAGCCCCAGCATTTT. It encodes CASSWRGNQPQHF.

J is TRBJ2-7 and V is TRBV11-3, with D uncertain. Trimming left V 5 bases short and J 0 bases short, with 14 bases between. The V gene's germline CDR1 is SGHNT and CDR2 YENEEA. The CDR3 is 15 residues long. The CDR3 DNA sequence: TGTGCCAGCAGCACCAAGCCACTTAGCTCCTACGAGCAGTACTTC. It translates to CASSTKPLSSYEQYF. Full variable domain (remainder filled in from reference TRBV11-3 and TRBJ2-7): EAGVVQSPRYKIIEKKQPVAFWCNPISGHNTLYWYLQNLGQGPELLIRYENEEAVDDSQLPKDRFSAERLKGVDSTLKIQPAELGDSAVYLCASSTKPLSSYEQYFGPGTRLTVT.

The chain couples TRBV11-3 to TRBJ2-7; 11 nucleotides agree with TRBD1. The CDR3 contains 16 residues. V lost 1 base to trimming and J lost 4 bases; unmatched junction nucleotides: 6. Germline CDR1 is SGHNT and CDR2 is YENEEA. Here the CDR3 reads CASSLVGTGGKYEQYF. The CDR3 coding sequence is TGTGCCAGCAGCTTAGTCGGGACAGGGGGGAAGTACGAGCAGTACTTC.

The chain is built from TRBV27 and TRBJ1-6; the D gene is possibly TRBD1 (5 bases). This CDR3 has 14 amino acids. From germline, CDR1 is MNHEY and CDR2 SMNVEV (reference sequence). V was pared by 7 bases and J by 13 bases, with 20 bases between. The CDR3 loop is CASNVGRALAPLHF. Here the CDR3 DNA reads TGTGCCAGCAATGTCGGCAGGGCCCTCGCCCCCCTCCACTTT.

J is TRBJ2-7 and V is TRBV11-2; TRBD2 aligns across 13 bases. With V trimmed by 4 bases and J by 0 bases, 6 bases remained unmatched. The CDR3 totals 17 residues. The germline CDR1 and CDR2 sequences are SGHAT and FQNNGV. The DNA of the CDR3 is TGTGCCAGCAGCTGGACTAGCGGGAGTATTGCCTCCTACGAGCAGTACTTC. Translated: CASSWTSGSIASYEQYF.

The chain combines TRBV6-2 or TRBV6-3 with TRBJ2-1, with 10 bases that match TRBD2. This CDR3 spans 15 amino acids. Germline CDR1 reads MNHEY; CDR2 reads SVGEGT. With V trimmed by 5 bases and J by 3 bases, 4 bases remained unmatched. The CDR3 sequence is CASSDRTSGYNEQFF. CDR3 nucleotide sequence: TGTGCCAGCAGTGATAGGACTAGCGGCTACAATGAGCAGTTCTTC.

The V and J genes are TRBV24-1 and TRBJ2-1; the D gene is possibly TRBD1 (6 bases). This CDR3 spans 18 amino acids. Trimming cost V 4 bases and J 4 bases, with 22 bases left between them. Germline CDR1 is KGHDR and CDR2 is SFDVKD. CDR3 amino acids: CATSEPRISQDRYNEQFF. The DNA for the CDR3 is TGTGCCACCAGTGAGCCCCGGATTTCTCAAGACAGGTACAATGAGCAGTTCTTC.

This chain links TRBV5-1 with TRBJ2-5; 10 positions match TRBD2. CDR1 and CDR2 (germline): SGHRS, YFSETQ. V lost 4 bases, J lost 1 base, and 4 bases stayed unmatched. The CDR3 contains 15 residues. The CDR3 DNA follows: TGCGCCAGCAGCCCAGGACTAGCGGCCCAAGAGACCCAGTACTTC. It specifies CASSPGLAAQETQYF.

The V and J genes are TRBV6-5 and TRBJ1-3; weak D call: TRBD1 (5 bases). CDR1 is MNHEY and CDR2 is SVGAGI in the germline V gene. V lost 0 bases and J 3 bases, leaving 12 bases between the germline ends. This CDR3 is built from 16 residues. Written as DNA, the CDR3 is TGTGCCAGCAGTTACTCGAAAGGGGTTGGTGGAAACACCATATATTTT. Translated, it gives CASSYSKGVGGNTIYF.

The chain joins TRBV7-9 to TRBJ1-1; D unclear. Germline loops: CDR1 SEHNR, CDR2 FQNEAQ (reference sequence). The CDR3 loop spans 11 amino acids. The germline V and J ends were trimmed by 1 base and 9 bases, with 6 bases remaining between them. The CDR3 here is CASSLGLKAFF. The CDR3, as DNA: TGTGCCAGCAGCTTAGGACTCAAAGCTTTCTTT.

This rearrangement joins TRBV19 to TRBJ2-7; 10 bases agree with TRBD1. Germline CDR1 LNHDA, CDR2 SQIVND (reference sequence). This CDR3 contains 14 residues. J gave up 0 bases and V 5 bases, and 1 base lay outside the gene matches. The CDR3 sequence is CASSDRGPSYEQYF. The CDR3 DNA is TGTGCCAGTAGTGACAGGGGGCCCTCCTACGAGCAGTACTTC.

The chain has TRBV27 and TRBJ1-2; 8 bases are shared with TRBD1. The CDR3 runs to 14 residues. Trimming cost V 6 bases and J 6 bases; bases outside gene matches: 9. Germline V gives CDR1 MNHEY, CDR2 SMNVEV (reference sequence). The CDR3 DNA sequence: TGTGCCAGCAGAAACCTGGACAGGGTCCATGGCTACACCTTC. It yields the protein CASRNLDRVHGYTF.

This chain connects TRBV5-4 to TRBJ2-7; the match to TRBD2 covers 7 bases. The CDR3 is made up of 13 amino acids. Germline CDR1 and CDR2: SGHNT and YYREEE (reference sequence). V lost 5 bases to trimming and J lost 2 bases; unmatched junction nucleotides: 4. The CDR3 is CASSIAGPYEQYF. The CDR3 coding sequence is TGTGCCAGCAGTATAGCGGGCCCCTACGAGCAGTACTTC.

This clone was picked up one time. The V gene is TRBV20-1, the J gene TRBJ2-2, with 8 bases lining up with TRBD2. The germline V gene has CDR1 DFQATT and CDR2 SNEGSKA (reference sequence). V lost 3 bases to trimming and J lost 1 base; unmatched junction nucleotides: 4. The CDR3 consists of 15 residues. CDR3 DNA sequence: TGCAGTGCTAGTAGGAGCGGGAGGAACACCGGGGAGCTGTTTTTT. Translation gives CSASRSGRNTGELFF.

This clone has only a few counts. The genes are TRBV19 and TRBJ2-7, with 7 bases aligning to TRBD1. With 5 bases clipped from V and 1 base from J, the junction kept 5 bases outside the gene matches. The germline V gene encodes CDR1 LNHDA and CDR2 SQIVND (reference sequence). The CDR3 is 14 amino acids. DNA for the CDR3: TGTGCCAGTAGTGCCGACAGGGCGTCCTACGAGCAGTACTTC. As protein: CASSADRASYEQYF.

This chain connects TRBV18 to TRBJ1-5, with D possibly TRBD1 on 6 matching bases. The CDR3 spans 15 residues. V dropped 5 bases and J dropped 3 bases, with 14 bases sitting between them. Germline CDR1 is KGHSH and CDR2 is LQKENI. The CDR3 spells CASSTFGQTNQPQHF. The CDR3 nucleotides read TGTGCCAGCTCAACATTCGGACAGACCAATCAGCCCCAGCATTTT.

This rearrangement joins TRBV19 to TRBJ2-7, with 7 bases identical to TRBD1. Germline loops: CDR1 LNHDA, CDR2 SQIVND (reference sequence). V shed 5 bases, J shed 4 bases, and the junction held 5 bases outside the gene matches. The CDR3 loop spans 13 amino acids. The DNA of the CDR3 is TGTGCCAGTAGTTACAGGGGAACTTACGAGCAGTACTTC. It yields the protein CASSYRGTYEQYF.

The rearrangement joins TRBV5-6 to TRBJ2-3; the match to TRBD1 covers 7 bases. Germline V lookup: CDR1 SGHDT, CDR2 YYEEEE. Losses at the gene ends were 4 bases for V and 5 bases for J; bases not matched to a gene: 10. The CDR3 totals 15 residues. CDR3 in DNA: TGTGCCAGCAGCCCGATTACAGGGGCCCGAGATACGCAGTATTTT. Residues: CASSPITGARDTQYF. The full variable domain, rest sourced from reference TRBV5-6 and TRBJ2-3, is DAGVTQSPTHLIKTRGQQVTLRCSPKSGHDTVSWYQQALGQGPQFIFQYYEEEERQRGNFPDRFSGHQFPNYSSELNVNALLLGDSALYLCASSPITGARDTQYFGPGTRLTVL.